What follows are 13 T cell receptor beta chains derived from one specimen sequenced in a study of blood T cell repertoires in COVID-19. Data came from immunoSEQ multiplex PCR; TCRdb stores just in-frame clones and leaves some out. The sample lists more than 150,000 clones; roughly four fifths were seen once. Sequenced input: peripheral blood. All receptors come from a woman over 75 with COVID-19, enrolled during active disease.

This clone was picked up one time. The chain is built from TRBV18 and TRBJ2-1, with a tentative D call TRBD2 (6 bases). Per the germline V gene, CDR1 is KGHSH and CDR2 is LQKENI. V lost 2 bases to trimming and J lost 8 bases, with 13 bases between them. The CDR3 spans 14 residues. The CDR3 spells CASSPWAKRDEQFF. The DNA for the CDR3 is TGTGCCAGCTCACCATGGGCAAAGCGGGATGAGCAGTTCTTC.

This chain links TRBV5-6 with TRBJ1-4, with 9 bases lining up with TRBD1. In germline, CDR1 is SGHDT, CDR2 YYEEEE. This CDR3 has 16 residues. The ends lost 4 bases at V and 3 bases at J; junction bases unmatched: 7. CDR3 protein: CASSRGTGRPNEKLFF. For the CDR3, the DNA is TGTGCCAGCAGCAGGGGGACAGGGAGGCCTAATGAAAAACTGTTTTTT.

The gene calls are TRBV2 and TRBJ2-3, with a weak D call TRBD2 (6 bases). This CDR3 is built from 14 residues. Trimming shortened V by 1 base and J by 6 bases, and 11 bases separated the two germline ends. CDR1 and CDR2 from the germline V gene are SNHLY and FYNNEI. CDR3 in DNA: TGTGCCAGCAGTGAAGACGGGAGAGGGGATACGCAGTATTTT. Translation: CASSEDGRGDTQYF.

The chain is built from TRBV12-3 or TRBV12-4 and TRBJ1-2; 7 nucleotides align to TRBD1. The junction had 6 bases not matched to a gene; V was cut back by 5 bases and J by 6 bases. The CDR3 is made up of 13 amino acids. CDR3 residues: CASSRQGIDGYTF. The CDR3 DNA sequence: TGTGCCAGCAGTCGACAGGGAATCGATGGCTACACCTTC.

The chain employs TRBV28 and TRBJ1-1; TRBD1 might be the D (5 bases). Germline CDR1 reads MDHEN; CDR2 reads SYDVKM. V lost 5 bases and J 8 bases, leaving 12 bases between the germline ends. The CDR3 extends over 12 amino acids. CDR3 sequence: CASSRQLREAFF. The CDR3 nucleotides are TGTGCCAGCAGTCGACAGCTACGGGAAGCTTTCTTT.

V usage is TRBV6-5 and J usage is TRBJ2-5; D gene unclear. V lost 2 bases, J lost 4 bases, and 11 bases lay in between. The CDR3 contains 14 residues. CDR1 is MNHEY and CDR2 is SVGAGI in the germline V gene. This CDR3 reads CASSYTRRGETQYF. For the CDR3, the DNA is TGTGCCAGCAGTTACACCCGGCGAGGAGAGACCCAGTACTTC.

This sequence joins TRBV19 and TRBJ1-2; 12 bases are a match to TRBD1. From germline, CDR1 is LNHDA and CDR2 SQIVND (reference sequence). The V and J ends lost 5 bases and 7 bases, in that order; junction bases with no gene match: 8. The CDR3 covers 15 residues. CDR3 region: CASSGPGQGAAGYTF. The CDR3, as DNA: TGTGCCAGTAGTGGCCCGGGACAGGGGGCAGCTGGCTACACCTTC.

This rearrangement joins TRBV2 to TRBJ2-7; TRBD2 agrees at 11 bases. Germline loops: CDR1 SNHLY, CDR2 FYNNEI. Trimming cost V 4 bases and J 8 bases; bases outside gene matches: 10. CDR3 size: 15 residues. CDR3 sequence reads: CASSAFSGGGSKQYF. In nucleotides, the CDR3 is TGTGCCAGCAGTGCCTTTAGCGGGGGGGGTAGCAAGCAGTACTTC.

The chain is built from TRBV10-3 and TRBJ1-2; D call uncertain. The CDR3 length is 14 residues. V shed 0 bases and J shed 6 bases, with 11 bases lying between them. Germline-derived CDR1 and CDR2 are ENHRY and SYGVKD. DNA for the CDR3: TGTGCCATCAGTGAGTCGGAGGTCTTGCATGGCTACACCTTC. Its translation is CAISESEVLHGYTF.

The gene calls are TRBV6-1 and TRBJ1-5; TRBD1 agrees at 9 bases. The CDR3 is 16 amino acids. J gave up 4 bases and V 2 bases, and 6 bases lay outside the gene matches. CDR1 and CDR2 (germline): MNHNS, SASEGT. CDR3 sequence: CASSESIGTGNQPQHF. For the CDR3, the DNA is TGTGCCAGCAGTGAAAGTATCGGGACAGGGAATCAGCCCCAGCATTTT.

The chain joins TRBV9 to TRBJ2-3, with TRBD1 matching over 12 bases. The V and J ends lost 0 bases and 3 bases, in that order; junction bases with no gene match: 2. CDR1 and CDR2 from the germline V gene are SGDLS and YYNGEE. CDR3 length: 16 amino acids. CDR3 in amino acids: CASSVVGQGATDTQYF. For the CDR3, the DNA is TGTGCCAGCAGCGTAGTGGGACAGGGGGCAACAGATACGCAGTATTTT.

The chain combines TRBV20-1 with TRBJ2-1, with 7 bases identical to TRBD2. The CDR3 length is 12 residues. The trim removed 3 bases at V and 6 bases at J, leaving 2 bases unmatched. The germline CDR1 and CDR2 sequences are DFQATT and SNEGSKA (reference sequence). The CDR3 is CSASGGGNEQFF. DNA of the CDR3: TGCAGTGCTAGTGGGGGGGGCAATGAGCAGTTCTTC.

J is TRBJ2-7 and V is TRBV11-3; TRBD1 aligns across 10 bases. The V gene's germline CDR1 is SGHNT and CDR2 YENEEA. Unmatched junction bases numbered 3, after V lost 2 bases and J lost 11 bases. This CDR3 is built from 12 residues. The CDR3 region is CASSLSGTGEYF. The DNA for the CDR3 is TGTGCCAGCAGCTTATCCGGGACAGGGGAGTACTTC.